This T cell receptor beta chain emerged from a study of blood T cell repertoires in COVID-19 (dated by TCRdb to 2020 to 2021). With respect to the entire study: ImmuneRACE Cohort 3 recovered participants were defined by two consecutive negative NP/OP PCR tests, healthcare professional clearance, or symptom resolution. The collaborator samples originated in the United States, Italy and Spain and spanned the acute and convalescent phases of COVID-19. The prospective study material was composed of cDNA or gDNA derived from T cells, B-cell-depleted T cells, or PBMCs. Subjects who had been exposed to COVID-19, were actively infected with it, or had recovered from it provided the deeply sampled blood TCRbeta repertoires that made up the dataset. A freely available public database, intended as a resource for researchers studying the immune response to SARS-CoV-2, is where the repertoires were released. The samples were drawn from the first 160 participants of the ongoing ImmuneRACE study and from 1,254 subjects provided by 6 global collaborators. The sample metadata nearly always contained a de-identified subject ID, COVID-19 status, age in years and sex. Where available, HLA class I and class II types were taken from metadata supplied by the sample provider and were not determined by assay-based typing. The study at large found these results: The amount of clinical and demographic metadata varied by source and participant and was provided uncurated.

Enrolling through a virtual design, the prospective study's participants ranged in age from roughly 18 to 100 years and lived across roughly 23 United States geographic areas. In the prospective study, participants were assigned to cohorts based on the clinical history participants reported in a screening survey and a study questionnaire. In the prospective study, whole blood, serum and a nasopharyngeal or oropharyngeal swab were collected from each participant by mobile phlebotomists. Additional blood draws and questionnaires over an approximately two-month period could optionally be provided by prospective study participants. Before DNA extraction, prospective study blood samples were shipped either frozen or at room temperature. TCRbeta CDR3 regions were amplified from genomic DNA by means of the immunoSEQ Assay, a bias-controlled multiplex PCR. The study's own analysis went as follows. Within the assay, amplification of reference gene primers was used to estimate how many nucleated cells each sample contained. Sequence reads were collapsed and filtered to measure the absolute abundance of every unique TCRbeta CDR3 rearrangement. For each sample, productive Simpson clonality was calculated as the square root of Simpson's diversity index over productive rearrangements. TCRdb stores this immuneACCESS table with in-frame sequences only. Part of the clones is absent; in the studies checked, under half of the shortfall reflects unresolved V genes, and no reason is known for the rest. V and J calls plus clone size are reproduced from that table; the DNA served to infer D and trimming. The sample data list 150,000 to 200,000 clones, and around 83% of these were observed just once. The ten most abundant clones make up 20% to 25% of the sample.

As concerns this clone: Its cognate antigen has yet to be identified. No quality values exist for individual bases; no much larger clone is one base distant.

Sequencing was done on a sample of PBMCs or T cells enriched from blood (not recorded which). The TCR originated in a woman in her forties in a cohort exposed to, infected with or recovered from COVID-19 (not recorded which).

The DNA sequence is as follows: TGTGCCAGCTCATTTGCGCTCACAGATACGCAGTATTTT. Its protein is CASSFALTDTQYF. The chain couples TRBV28 to TRBJ2-3, with no reliable assignment of the D segment. As encoded in the germline V gene, CDR1 is MDHEN while CDR2 is SYDVKM. Spanning cysteine to phenylalanine, the CDR3 consists of 13 amino acids. Left in the record is the CDR3 DNA by itself, 39 bases read in frame from the first base. V was cut back by 8 bases and J by 2 bases, leaving a gap of 11 bases between them.